These 25 T cell receptor beta chains were sequenced from one sample in a study of CD8 T cells in Susac syndrome (dated 2019 in TCRdb). Preparation of the library involved the immunoSEQ multiplex PCR assay. RNA was extracted using the RNeasy kit, and roughly 0.5 to 1 ug of the RNA was reverse transcribed with random hexamers. The public reads were reanalyzed by TCRdb: fastp trimming at Q25, MiXCR alignment, in-frame beta chains only. Rows with a matching CDR3 protein are joined into one entry that keeps the most common DNA and genes. The sample table contains hundreds of thousands of distinct CDR3 sequences; only one count was recorded for roughly 85% of them. Approximately 0.11% of the sample rests with the top ten. The specimen sequenced was CD8+ T cells from PBMCs. These receptor sequences come from a human donor with multiple sclerosis.

The chain uses TRBV6-1 and TRBJ2-7, with 9 bases identical to TRBD2. The length of the CDR3 is 15 residues. V was clipped by 7 bases and J by 7 bases; unmatched bases: 14. CDR1 and CDR2 (germline): MNHNS, SASEGT. Here the CDR3 reads CASTSFSGRSMEQYF. CDR3 DNA: TGTGCCAGCACCTCCTTCAGCGGGAGGTCCATGGAGCAGTACTTC.

This sequence joins TRBV27 and TRBJ2-7; 9 nucleotides line up with TRBD2. Per the germline V gene, CDR1 is MNHEY and CDR2 is SMNVEV (reference sequence). The junction had 11 bases not matched to a gene; V was cut back by 7 bases and J by 7 bases. The length of the CDR3 is 14 residues. The CDR3 reads CASTHIAGDPEQYF. For the CDR3, the DNA is TGTGCCAGCACCCACATAGCGGGAGACCCGGAGCAGTACTTC.

This rearrangement joins TRBV9 to TRBJ2-3; unclear D gene. Between the trimmed V and J ends, which lost 2 bases and 5 bases, there was a span of 3 bases. CDR1 SGDLS and CDR2 YYNGEE come from the germline V gene. The CDR3 loop spans 11 amino acids. DNA for the CDR3: TGTGCCAGCAGCGTTCAAGATACGCAGTATTTT. Translated: CASSVQDTQYF.

The chain has TRBV2 and TRBJ2-2; D not resolved. The CDR3 runs to 14 residues. V lost 3 bases to trimming and J lost 1 base, with 6 bases between them. The V gene's germline CDR1 is SNHLY and CDR2 FYNNEI. The CDR3 DNA follows: TGTGCCAGCAGTGACGTCCAGAACACCGGGGAGCTGTTTTTT. It yields the protein CASSDVQNTGELFF.

V and J are TRBV12-3 or TRBV12-4 and TRBJ2-1; 7 bases fit TRBD2. J lost 6 bases, V lost 3 bases, and 14 bases had no gene match. The CDR3 totals 17 residues. The CDR3 nucleotides are TGTGCCAGCAGTTTCAGAGGACTAGTACTTTGGGGCAATGAGCAGTTCTTC. Its translation is CASSFRGLVLWGNEQFF.

The chain uses TRBV4-1 and TRBJ2-3, with unresolved D. Germline V gene lookup returns CDR1 MGHRA and CDR2 YSYEKL. Trimming took 1 base from V and 2 from J, leaving 7 bases between them. The CDR3 runs 14 residues. CDR3 sequence: CASSQVPITDTQYF. The CDR3 DNA sequence: TGCGCCAGCAGCCAAGTTCCCATCACAGATACGCAGTATTTT.

The rearrangement links TRBV6-1 to TRBJ1-6, with D uncertain. Germline CDR1 and CDR2: MNHNS and SASEGT. The CDR3 has 19 residues. Trimming shortened V by 0 bases and J by 0 bases, and 15 bases separated the two germline ends. CDR3 region: CASSEALRPKSSYNSPLHF. DNA of the CDR3: TGTGCCAGCAGTGAAGCGCTTCGGCCGAAGAGCTCCTATAATTCACCCCTCCACTTT.

This clonotype came up once. CDR3 DNA: TGTGCCAGCAGCTTAAAATGGGAGCGGGGGCCCTCCTACGAGCAGTACTTC. Protein: CASSLKWERGPSYEQYF. The rearrangement uses TRBV7-8 and TRBJ2-7; 8 bases match TRBD2. CDR3 length: 17 amino acids. Germline V gene sequence: CDR1 SGHVS, CDR2 FQNEAQ. Trimming took 2 bases from V and 0 from J; bases not matched to a gene: 9.

Concerning this clonotype itself: At one boundary the junction diverges from the germline segment, which might be a read error. The chain has TRBV7-2 and TRBJ2-7, with TRBD2 matching over 11 bases. Germline V CDR1 and CDR2: SGHTA, FQGNSA. The CDR3 runs 15 residues. CDR3 sequence reads: CASSLGLAGTYEQCF. In nucleotides, the CDR3 is TGTGCCAGCAGCTTAGGACTAGCGGGAACCTACGAGCAGTGCTTC.

This chain uses TRBV27 with TRBJ2-2; 10 bases are a match to TRBD2. Trimming cost V 3 bases and J 3 bases; bases outside gene matches: 16. Germline CDR1 is MNHEY and CDR2 is SMNVEV (reference sequence). The CDR3 runs 20 residues. The CDR3 is CASSFSPGLAPLRDTGELFF. In nucleotides, the CDR3 is TGTGCCAGCAGTTTCTCTCCGGGACTAGCGCCCCTTCGGGACACCGGGGAGCTGTTTTTT.

Only one count was recorded for this clonotype. The chain uses TRBV9 and TRBJ2-3; D is unclear. CDR1 is SGDLS and CDR2 is YYNGEE in the germline V gene. The CDR3 consists of 14 residues. Trimming shortened V by 5 bases and J by 6 bases, and 16 bases separated the two germline ends. In DNA, the CDR3 is TGTGCCAGCAGTGGTCCCAGCCCCGGGGATACGCAGTATTTT. Translating it yields CASSGPSPGDTQYF. Together with reference TRBV9 and TRBJ2-3, the CDR3 gives the full variable domain: DSGVTQTPKHLITATGQRVTLRCSPRSGDLSVYWYQQSLDQGLQFLIQYYNGEERAKGNILERFSAQQFPDLHSELNLSSLELGDSALYFCASSGPSPGDTQYFGPGTRLTVL.

The chain has TRBV9 and TRBJ2-1; 7 bases agree with TRBD2. Per germline, CDR1 SGDLS and CDR2 YYNGEE. Unmatched junction bases numbered 3, after V lost 1 base and J lost 2 bases. The length of the CDR3 is 15 residues. The CDR3 region has the DNA TGTGCCAGCAGCGTACTAGCGGCTACCTACAATGAGCAGTTCTTC. Its translation is CASSVLAATYNEQFF.

The chain carries TRBV12-3 or TRBV12-4 and TRBJ2-5; D gene uncertain. The CDR3 sequence is 13 residues long. Trimming cost V 5 bases and J 3 bases, with 10 bases left between them. The CDR3 sequence is CASSLSTKETQYF. The CDR3 nucleotides are TGTGCCAGCAGTCTCTCGACGAAAGAGACCCAGTACTTC.

The chain joins TRBV6-4 to TRBJ2-1; D is unresolved. Germline V CDR1 and CDR2: MRHNA, SNTAGT. This CDR3 has 13 amino acids. V was clipped by 0 bases and J by 9 bases, with 9 bases between them. CDR3 nucleotides: TGTGCCAGCAGTGACTCCCTGATCTCTGAGCAGTTCTTC. It codes for CASSDSLISEQFF.

The CDR3 is CASRGQTNYGYTF. The CDR3 DNA is TGTGCCAGTAGAGGACAGACTAACTATGGCTACACCTTC. J is TRBJ1-2 and V is TRBV19, with a possible D match to TRBD1 (6 bases). V shed 6 bases and J shed 0 bases, with 8 bases lying between them. Germline CDR1 LNHDA, CDR2 SQIVND (reference sequence). The CDR3 runs 13 residues.

In this sample, this clonotype turned up once. The chain carries TRBV5-5 and TRBJ2-3; tentatively, D is TRBD1 or TRBD2 (5 bases each). The CDR3 loop spans 15 amino acids. Deletions cut 7 bases from V and 5 bases from J, with 20 bases between. The germline V gene has CDR1 SGHKS and CDR2 YYEKEE (reference sequence). This CDR3 is CASQEGTPRGDTQYF. The CDR3 nucleotides read TGTGCCAGCCAAGAGGGGACCCCCCGTGGAGATACGCAGTATTTT.

CDR3 protein: CASSQEGRTLSTDTQYF. As DNA, the CDR3 is TGCGCCAGCAGCCAAGAAGGCCGGACCCTGAGCACAGATACGCAGTATTTT. V and J are TRBV4-1 and TRBJ2-3; D unresolved. The CDR3 is 17 residues long. V dropped 0 bases and J dropped 0 bases, with 13 bases sitting between them. CDR1 and CDR2 (germline): MGHRA, YSYEKL.

The chain employs TRBV29-1 and TRBJ2-7; tentative D call: TRBD2 (6 bases). Trimming took off 3 bases at V and 4 bases at J, with 7 bases between the two ends. Germline V gene sequence: CDR1 SQVTM, CDR2 ANQGSEA. The CDR3 consists of 11 residues. Here the CDR3 reads CSVDSGYEQYF. The CDR3 nucleotides read TGCAGCGTTGATAGCGGATACGAGCAGTACTTC.

The chain combines TRBV18 with TRBJ1-2, with 7 nucleotides matching TRBD1. Germline CDR1 is KGHSH and CDR2 is LQKENI. J gave up 6 bases and V 4 bases, and 17 bases lay outside the gene matches. The CDR3 spans 17 residues. CDR3 sequence reads: CASSLSPRQGLTHGYTF. For the CDR3, the DNA is TGTGCCAGCTCACTTTCACCCCGACAGGGACTAACCCATGGCTACACCTTC.

The chain is built from TRBV5-1 and TRBJ2-2, with 14 bases aligning to TRBD2. This CDR3 has 18 residues. Germline CDR1 reads SGHRS; CDR2 reads YFSETQ. Germline trimming cut 4 bases from V and 7 bases from J; bases unmatched to any gene: 12. The CDR3 region has the DNA TGCGCCAGCAGCCCCGGGACTAGCGGGAGCCGGACGAACGGGGAGCTGTTTTTT. Protein: CASSPGTSGSRTNGELFF.

This chain joins TRBV19 and TRBJ2-3, with D unresolved. This CDR3 spans 13 amino acids. V lost 4 bases to trimming and J lost 4 bases, with 9 bases between them. CDR1 and CDR2 (germline): LNHDA, SQIVND (reference sequence). CDR3 protein: CASSTIFPDTQYF. The CDR3 DNA sequence: TGTGCCAGTAGTACGATATTCCCAGATACGCAGTATTTT.

V is TRBV7-9 and J is TRBJ2-7, with D tentatively TRBD1 (7 bases). Trimming took 5 bases from V and 4 from J, leaving 15 bases between them. Germline-derived CDR1 and CDR2 are SEHNR and FQNEAQ (reference sequence). The CDR3 consists of 14 residues. Written as DNA, the CDR3 is TGTGCCAGCAGCCGGGACAGTCGGGGGTACGAGCAGTACTTC. It yields the protein CASSRDSRGYEQYF.

This clonotype was observed a single time. The V call is TRBV7-2, the J call TRBJ1-5, with D possibly TRBD1 on 6 matching bases. Germline lookup yields CDR1 SGHTA and CDR2 FQGNSA. This CDR3 has 19 residues. The ends were cut back, 1 base at V and 6 bases at J, with 25 bases in the middle. Here the CDR3 DNA reads TGTGCCAGCAGCTTAGAGGGGGTTAAGGATACAGGGTTTTTTCAGCCCCAGCATTTT. Its translation is CASSLEGVKDTGFFQPQHF.

The rearrangement links TRBV9 to TRBJ2-6; 10 bases map to TRBD2. The germline CDR1 and CDR2 sequences are SGDLS and YYNGEE. The CDR3 is 19 residues long. V lost 3 bases, J lost 0 bases, and 9 bases stayed unmatched. The CDR3 protein is CASSGGTTSGDSGANVLTF. CDR3 sequence (DNA): TGTGCCAGCAGCGGGGGGACTACTAGCGGGGACTCTGGGGCCAACGTCCTGACTTTC.

The chain uses TRBV11-1 and TRBJ2-7, with D tentatively TRBD2 (7 bases). The germline V and J ends were trimmed by 0 bases and 3 bases, with 15 bases remaining between them. Germline V gives CDR1 SGHAT, CDR2 FQDESV (reference sequence). The CDR3 extends over 16 amino acids. CDR3 loop: CASSLARGGKRYEQYF. The CDR3 nucleotides are TGTGCCAGCAGCTTAGCGAGGGGGGGAAAGCGCTACGAGCAGTACTTC.